This T cell receptor (beta chain) derives from a study of blood T cell repertoires in COVID-19. As for the study in general: Samples came from the United States, Italy and Spain, spanning acute and convalescent COVID-19. Sources were T cells, B-cell-depleted T cells, or PBMCs; the material itself was cDNA or gDNA.

Under the authors' procedure: Amplified reference gene primers provided the basis for estimating nucleated cell counts. Libraries were prepared by immunoSEQ multiplex PCR; TCRdb keeps only in-frame clonotypes and omits some of them. V and J calls and clone size come straight from that table; D and trimming were deduced from the DNA. Of around 220,000 clones listed, 65% to 85% are singletons. Germline CDR1 is SGHRS and CDR2 is YFSETQ. The CDR3 has 15 residues. With 3 bases clipped from V and 0 bases from J, the junction kept 5 bases outside the gene matches. The rearrangement links TRBV5-1 to TRBJ2-5; 7 bases line up with TRBD2. The TCR originated in a woman aged 40 to 49 with active or convalescent COVID-19. Material: peripheral blood. CDR3 in amino acids: CASSWGGRNQETQYF. CDR3 DNA: TGCGCCAGCAGCTGGGGGGGACGGAACCAAGAGACCCAGTACTTC.